Listed below are T cell receptor beta chains from one sample, sequenced in a study of shared clonotypes between healthy human individuals. The data were produced by immunoSEQ multiplex PCR, yet TCRdb's version contains in-frame clones alone and is incomplete. Of over 2 million clones in the sample, about 95% were seen once. Specimen: naive CD8+ T cells sorted from blood. These receptors were collected from a man between 18 and 35 years old in good health. Both conserved end residues are part of each CDR3. A D gene is named only where the DNA matches it firmly. Clone size is stated in some rows and not others, as once, few, many or a class when expanded.

TRBV19	TRBJ1-1	.	.	TGTGCCAGTAGTATAGATACGAACACTGAAGCTTTCTTT	CASSIDTNTEAFF
TRBV15	TRBJ2-3	TRBD1	once	TGTGCCACCAGCAGAGATGACAGGGAAGGAGATACGCAGTATTTT	CATSRDDREGDTQYF
TRBV7-9	TRBJ2-7	.	.	TGTGCCAGCAGCCCGGGAACAGGATATTACGAGCAGTACTTC	CASSPGTGYYEQYF
TRBV30	TRBJ1-1	.	.	TGTGCCTGGAGCCTGGGGATAGAAGCTTTCTTT	CAWSLGIEAFF
TRBV6-1	TRBJ1-1	.	.	TGTGCCAGCAGTGGAGAGGTCTTTAACACTGAAGCTTTCTTT	CASSGEVFNTEAFF
TRBV10-3	TRBJ1-5	.	once	TGTGCCATCGGCGGGACTACCAATCAGCCCCAGCATTTT	CAIGGTTNQPQHF
TRBV7-5	TRBJ2-1	.	.	TGTGCCAGAAGCTTACCAGGGTGGAGTGAGCAGTTCTTC	CARSLPGWSEQFF
TRBV9	TRBJ1-4	.	.	TGTGCCAGCAGCGCGAAAGGAACAGGGCGGACTGAAAAACTGTTTTTT	CASSAKGTGRTEKLFF
TRBV7-9	TRBJ1-1	.	.	TGTGCCAGCAGGGATGGACACACTGAAGCTTTCTTT	CASRDGHTEAFF
TRBV7-9	TRBJ1-2	.	.	TGTGCCAGCAGCCCAGAGTCGGGGGAGATTAACTATGGCTACACCTTC	CASSPESGEINYGYTF
TRBV30	TRBJ2-1	.	.	TGTGCCTGGAGTGTAAGAGGGGCTCGCTACAATGAGCAGTTCTTC	CAWSVRGARYNEQFF
TRBV4-1	TRBJ2-7	TRBD1	.	TGCGCCAGCAGCGACAGGGTCGGGGCCTACGAGCAGTACTTC	CASSDRVGAYEQYF
TRBV7-7	TRBJ2-5	.	.	TGTGCTAGCAGCTTATGGGGGGTGGAGACCCAGTACTTC	CASSLWGVETQYF
TRBV5-1	TRBJ2-7	TRBD1	.	TGCGCCAGCAGCTGGACAGGCGGACCTCTTTACGAGCAGTACTTC	CASSWTGGPLYEQYF
TRBV5-1	TRBJ1-1	.	.	TGCGCCAGCAGGCTGGGGGCCCTCCGGACTGAAGCTTTCTTT	CASRLGALRTEAFF
TRBV9	TRBJ2-1	.	.	TGTGCCAGCAGCGTAGGCCGGGGCCCCCCCTTGTGGCAGTTCTTC	CASSVGRGPPLWQFF
TRBV9	TRBJ2-3	.	.	TGTGCCAGCAGCGGGGACATTGGGAGGGATACGCAGTATTTT	CASSGDIGRDTQYF
TRBV5-1	TRBJ2-7	.	.	TGCGCCAGCAGCCTTGACAGGCCCTACGAGCAGTACTTC	CASSLDRPYEQYF
TRBV4-1	TRBJ1-5	.	.	TGCGCCAGCAGCCCCCGGCCAGGGGCCGACCTCAGCAATCAGCCCCAGCATTTT	CASSPRPGADLSNQPQHF
TRBV27	TRBJ2-7	TRBD2	.	TGTGCCAGCAGTACTAGCGGGGGGGAATATTCCTACGAGCAGTACTTC	CASSTSGGEYSYEQYF
TRBV28	TRBJ1-5	.	once	TGTGCCAGCAGTTCCGGACCTAGCAATCAGCCCCAGCATTTT	CASSSGPSNQPQHF
TRBV9	TRBJ1-1	TRBD1	.	TGTGCCAGCAGCGTCGCGACAGGGGAGGGCACTGAAGCTTTCTTT	CASSVATGEGTEAFF
TRBV2	TRBJ1-2	.	.	TGTGCCAGCAGTGAAAGTCCAGGACTCTATGGCTACACCTTC	CASSESPGLYGYTF
TRBV7-6	TRBJ2-5	TRBD2	.	TGTGCCAGCAGCTCACAGACTAGCCTGGAGACCCAGTACTTC	CASSSQTSLETQYF
TRBV30	TRBJ2-4	.	.	TGTGCCTGGGACAGCCCGTGGGGCATTCAGTACTTC	CAWDSPWGIQYF
TRBV6-1	TRBJ2-7	TRBD2	.	TGTGCCAGCAGTGAATTGGGGCTTAGCGGGAGGGGTGCCGCTTTAGAATTT	CASSELGLSGRGAALEF
TRBV30	TRBJ1-5	TRBD1	.	TGTGCCTGGGGGACAGAAGACGAGAATCAGCCCCAGCATTTT	CAWGTEDENQPQHF
TRBV7-9	TRBJ2-5	.	.	TGTGCCAGCAGCGAAGGGATTGAAGAGACCCAGTACTTC	CASSEGIEETQYF
TRBV7-8	TRBJ1-2	.	.	TGTGCCAGCAGCTTAGTAGGGTATGGCTACACCTTC	CASSLVGYGYTF
TRBV6-5	TRBJ2-7	TRBD1	.	TGTGCCAGCAGTTACTTGGTAGGACAGGGAGTGGTGAAGCAGTACTTC	CASSYLVGQGVVKQYF
TRBV5-8	TRBJ2-7	.	.	TGTGCCAGCAGCTTCCAGGGTTCCTACGAGCAGTACTTC	CASSFQGSYEQYF
TRBV4-1	TRBJ2-2	.	.	TGCGCCAGCAGCCAAGTGGTGGGGTACACCGGGGAGCTGTTTTTT	CASSQVVGYTGELFF
TRBV6-1	TRBJ1-1	.	.	TGTGCCAGCAGTGCTCCCCTAAGCACTGAAGCTTTCTTT	CASSAPLSTEAFF
TRBV29-1	TRBJ1-2	.	once	TGCAGCGTTGATCCGGCAGGTCCATGGGACACCTTC	CSVDPAGPWDTF
TRBV10-1	TRBJ2-7	.	.	TGCGCCAGCAGTGAGGCAGCCTCCTACGAGCAGTACTTC	CASSEAASYEQYF
TRBV9	TRBJ2-7	.	.	TGTGCCAGCAGCGTAGTTGACCACGAGCAGTACTTC	CASSVVDHEQYF
TRBV6-1	TRBJ1-2	TRBD1	.	TGTGCCAGCAGGATGACAGGGTCGGTCTATGGCTACACCTTC	CASRMTGSVYGYTF
TRBV11-1	TRBJ2-4	.	.	TGTGCCAGCAGCTTAGGGACCTTCGAGGGGATTCGGTTC	CASSLGTFEGIRF
TRBV7-3	TRBJ2-7	.	.	TGTGCCAGCAGCTCCTCCTCATGGACCGAGCAGTACTTC	CASSSSSWTEQYF
TRBV28	TRBJ2-5	.	.	TGTGCCAGCAGTTTTGTGCCGGGACTCCAAGAGACCCAGTACTTC	CASSFVPGLQETQYF
TRBV4-3	TRBJ2-1	TRBD2	.	TGCGCCAGCAGCCAAGCGACTAGCGGGAGCGGCAATGAGCAGTTCTTC	CASSQATSGSGNEQFF
TRBV9	TRBJ1-1	TRBD1	.	TGTGCCAGCAGCGTAGAGGGACAGGGTGAAGCTTTCTTT	CASSVEGQGEAFF
TRBV27	TRBJ2-2	TRBD2	.	TGTGCCAGCAGTGCGTCTAGCGGGCTGTACACCGGGGAGCTGTTTTTT	CASSASSGLYTGELFF
TRBV6-5	TRBJ2-7	.	.	TGTGCCAGCAGTTACTCGACTGGGGGTTACGAGCAGTACTTC	CASSYSTGGYEQYF
TRBV27	TRBJ2-7	.	.	TGTGCCAGCAGTTCAATAGCCCCGAGCTCCTACGAGCAGTACTTC	CASSSIAPSSYEQYF
TRBV29-1	TRBJ2-7	.	.	TGCAGCGTTGCACAGGCCCCCGACGAGCAGTACTTC	CSVAQAPDEQYF
TRBV28	TRBJ2-7	TRBD1	.	TGTGCCAGCAGTCCCCCGGGGACAGGGATTTCCTACGAGCAGTACTTC	CASSPPGTGISYEQYF
TRBV19	TRBJ2-7	.	.	TGTGCCAGTAGTCCGGACAGCTACGAGCAGTACTTC	CASSPDSYEQYF
TRBV10-3	TRBJ2-5	.	.	TGTGCCATCAGTGAGTCGGAACTAGGGGACGGTAAAGAGACCCAGTACTTC	CAISESELGDGKETQYF
TRBV27	TRBJ2-7	TRBD1	few	TGTGCCAGCAGTTTGACAGGGGGCTACGAGCAGTACTTC	CASSLTGGYEQYF
TRBV4-1	TRBJ1-1	.	.	TGCGCCAGCAGCCAAGTCGGGGGGGGAGCTTTCTTT	CASSQVGGGAFF
TRBV7-6	TRBJ1-4	.	.	TGTGCCAGCAGCGAACTCCGACAGGTGGATGAAAAACTGTTTTTT	CASSELRQVDEKLFF
TRBV4-3	TRBJ1-2	.	.	TGCGCCAGCAGCCTGTGGGAAACACCAGAACTTCACTATGGCTACACCTTC	CASSLWETPELHYGYTF
TRBV4-1	TRBJ2-5	.	.	TGCGCCAGCAGCCAAGAAATCGAGGGGCTCGAAGAGACCCAGTACTTC	CASSQEIEGLEETQYF
TRBV6-1	TRBJ1-6	TRBD1	.	TGTGCCAGCAGTGACCGGGACAGGTTAATCGGCTATAATTCACCCCTCCACTTT	CASSDRDRLIGYNSPLHF
TRBV19	TRBJ1-5	.	.	TGTGCCAGTAGTATCGGCAATCAGCCCCAGCATTTT	CASSIGNQPQHF
TRBV4-1	TRBJ1-1	TRBD1	once	TGCGCCAGCAGCGAACAGGGGGCAGTGAACACTGAAGCTTTCTTT	CASSEQGAVNTEAFF